The sequence of this TCR beta chain was determined in a study of T cells in Graves' hyperthyroidism and ophthalmopathy. Stability of Graves' hyperthyroidism was defined as absent ophthalmopathy progression within 18 months. PBMCs were obtained from about 10 ml fresh peripheral blood. Researchers took RNA transcripts and amplified the TCR beta CDR3 regions from them. Using the HTBI primer set, a first-round RT-PCR was run on the TCR CDR3. MiXCR, run by TCRdb on the multiplex PCR reads, gives a single entry per CDR3 protein. This table has some 800,000 distinct CDR3 sequences, more than 30% appearing once. This clonotype was recorded at least ten times. V lost 0 bases and J 0 bases, leaving 9 bases between the germline ends. Germline V gene data show CDR1 as SGHRS and CDR2 as YFSETQ. This CDR3 is 15 amino acids long.

Sequences were obtained from blood. V usage is TRBV5-1 and J usage is TRBJ1-2; no firm D call. This clonotype was obtained from a man aged 18 to 30 with Graves' hyperthyroidism. CDR3 in DNA: TGCGCCAGCAGCTTGGAGGGAGAGGCTAACTATGGCTACACCTTC. It specifies CASSLEGEANYGYTF.